This TCR beta chain was identified in a study of T cell repertoires in ileal Crohn's disease. Across the whole study: Every patient was operated on for stricturing (about 60%) or penetrating (approximately 40%) complications. About half of patients got postoperative therapy: under 12 thiopurines, approximately 17 anti-TNF.

Points from the study as a whole: High-frequency clones were more common in sorted CD8 than CD4 cells.

Included were adult ileal or ileocolonic Crohn's patients indicated for ileocolonic resection. On this clone: No antigen is known for it.

The data were produced by immunoSEQ multiplex PCR, yet TCRdb's version contains in-frame clones alone and is incomplete. The table has 17,000 or so clones, almost 90% seen once; the top ten hold 5.5% to 6.5%. The CDR3 loop spans 12 amino acids. Germline CDR1 reads WNHNN; CDR2 reads SYGVQD (reference sequence). The V gene end was trimmed by 10 bases and the J gene end by 5 bases; junction bases not matched to a gene: 4. Sequencing was performed on ileal tissue. The source is an adult with Crohn's disease. The genes are TRBV10-1 and TRBJ2-5, with TRBD2 matching over 10 bases. Written as DNA, the CDR3 is TGCGCCAAAGGGACTAGCGAGGAGACCCAGTACTTC. Translated, it gives CAKGTSEETQYF.